The rows below give T cell receptor beta chains drawn from one sample of a study of OX40 agonist ivuxolimab in advanced cancers. Some clones are missing from TCRdb's copy, which holds only in-frame ones; the method was immunoSEQ multiplex PCR. The repertoire holds 60,000 to 90,000 clones, with less than 85% as singletons. The material sequenced was CD4+ or CD8+ T cells sorted from blood, taken in a trial of the OX40 agonist ivuxolimab. These receptor sequences come from an adult with an advanced solid tumor such as melanoma, head and neck, liver or kidney cancer. Each CDR3 is given with its conserved first and last residue. Clone size is given for some rows only: seen once, a few or many times, or a class if the clone is expanded.

J gene: TRBJ1-4
clone size: .
V gene: TRBV19
CDR3 protein: CASTQFGESSEKLFF

J gene: TRBJ1-3
clone size: .
V gene: TRBV7-9
CDR3 protein: CASSLGTGSGNTIYF

J gene: TRBJ2-1
clone size: .
V gene: TRBV6-1
CDR3 protein: CASSEPYGTSGSPTNEQFF

J gene: TRBJ1-5
clone size: .
V gene: TRBV11-3
CDR3 protein: CASSLRSVRSNQPQHF

J gene: TRBJ2-1
clone size: .
V gene: TRBV6-5
CDR3 protein: CASRLYNEQFF

J gene: TRBJ2-5
clone size: once
V gene: TRBV30
CDR3 protein: CAWNSGRGETQYF

J gene: TRBJ1-2
clone size: medium-sized
V gene: TRBV6-1
CDR3 protein: CASSEPGQGDRGYTF

J gene: TRBJ1-2
clone size: .
V gene: TRBV2
CDR3 protein: CASKGGDYGYTF

J gene: TRBJ2-6
clone size: once
V gene: TRBV7-9
CDR3 protein: CASSLVVAYSGANVLTF

J gene: TRBJ2-3
clone size: few
V gene: TRBV19
CDR3 protein: CATRGVADTQYF

J gene: TRBJ2-7
clone size: .
V gene: TRBV9
CDR3 protein: CARGQGNFSFFF

J gene: TRBJ1-1
clone size: .
V gene: TRBV2
CDR3 protein: CASSPPVQFAEAFF

J gene: TRBJ2-5
clone size: .
V gene: TRBV18
CDR3 protein: CASSLDETQYF

J gene: TRBJ2-1
clone size: .
V gene: TRBV5-1
CDR3 protein: CASSLWVGTGNEQFF

J gene: TRBJ1-4
clone size: .
V gene: TRBV19
CDR3 protein: CASTAISTNEKLFF

J gene: TRBJ2-3
clone size: .
V gene: TRBV11-2
CDR3 protein: CASSPGLSQYF

J gene: TRBJ2-2
clone size: .
V gene: TRBV2
CDR3 protein: CASRGQGNTGELFF

J gene: TRBJ2-1
clone size: .
V gene: TRBV7-3
CDR3 protein: CASSFGLGEQFF

J gene: TRBJ1-2
clone size: .
V gene: TRBV6-5
CDR3 protein: CASSYDLQYYGYTF

J gene: TRBJ2-4
clone size: .
V gene: TRBV14
CDR3 protein: CASSQGSGRIQYF

J gene: TRBJ1-1
clone size: .
V gene: TRBV11-2
CDR3 protein: CASSYPYTEAFF

J gene: TRBJ2-1
clone size: .
V gene: TRBV7-2
CDR3 protein: CASSQQGTTLYNEQFF

J gene: TRBJ2-3
clone size: .
V gene: TRBV9
CDR3 protein: CASSGRDYRDTQYF

J gene: TRBJ1-2
clone size: .
V gene: TRBV30
CDR3 protein: CAWTAGGGHGYTF

J gene: TRBJ2-1
clone size: .
V gene: TRBV6-1
CDR3 protein: CASSGRQGQYNEQFF

J gene: TRBJ2-2
clone size: .
V gene: TRBV6-1
CDR3 protein: CASTKPGQSTGELFF

J gene: TRBJ2-5
clone size: .
V gene: TRBV28
CDR3 protein: CASSLGAGGPPQETQYF

J gene: TRBJ2-7
clone size: .
V gene: TRBV5-5
CDR3 protein: CASSLTIDGYYEQYF

J gene: TRBJ1-1
clone size: .
V gene: TRBV7-2
CDR3 protein: CASSLEPVRATTEAFF

J gene: TRBJ2-3
clone size: .
V gene: TRBV29-1
CDR3 protein: CSLARDRGYDTQYF

J gene: TRBJ1-1
clone size: .
V gene: TRBV29-1
CDR3 protein: CSVDRFKAFF

J gene: TRBJ1-2
clone size: .
V gene: TRBV5-1
CDR3 protein: CASSSGQPYGYTF

J gene: TRBJ2-5
clone size: many
V gene: TRBV25-1
CDR3 protein: CASSEYWETQYF

J gene: TRBJ2-3
clone size: .
V gene: TRBV29-1
CDR3 protein: CSVGVGSSTDTQYF

J gene: TRBJ2-7
clone size: .
V gene: TRBV7-2
CDR3 protein: CASSLVPFDRGYEQYF

J gene: TRBJ1-4
clone size: .
V gene: TRBV5-1
CDR3 protein: CASSREPGTNEKLFF

J gene: TRBJ1-2
clone size: .
V gene: TRBV6-1
CDR3 protein: CASSETGTNVAYGYTF

J gene: TRBJ2-4
clone size: .
V gene: TRBV7-2
CDR3 protein: CASSLGGAKNIQYF

J gene: TRBJ1-2
clone size: few
V gene: TRBV7-2
CDR3 protein: CASSLWAGDNYGYTF

J gene: TRBJ2-7
clone size: .
V gene: TRBV6-6
CDR3 protein: CASSYSANSYEQYF

J gene: TRBJ2-3
clone size: few
V gene: TRBV7-9
CDR3 protein: CASSPAPDTQYF

J gene: TRBJ2-7
clone size: .
V gene: TRBV7-9
CDR3 protein: CASSFGASRGEQYF

J gene: TRBJ1-5
clone size: few
V gene: TRBV5-6
CDR3 protein: CASSLARGIQPQHF

J gene: TRBJ2-5
clone size: .
V gene: TRBV7-9
CDR3 protein: CASSLIAETQYF

J gene: TRBJ1-3
clone size: .
V gene: TRBV2
CDR3 protein: CASSEAGRGDTIYF